The clone carrying this TCR beta chain was seen many times. Its specificity is not known. The read terminates 3 residues before the CDR3 end, so the remaining end is supplied by the germline J gene. The data were taken from a study of T cell clonality in common variable immunodeficiency. V gave up 2 bases and J gave up 6 bases, with 17 bases separating them. CDR1 is SGHVS, CDR2 FQNEAQ, per germline. The CDR3 has 16 residues. Study-level points and caveats: In common variable immunodeficiency, TCR beta chains reportedly carried fewer deletions and N-nucleotide insertions. Patient heterogeneity in the CVID cohort limited correlations between repertoire features and clinical complications.

Sequencing used immunoSEQ multiplex PCR; TCRdb keeps in-frame clones, though not all of them. Sampling found around 57,000 clones, none seen once. This receptor was obtained from a person aged 18-70 years in good health. Material for sequencing was peripheral blood mononuclear cells. The chain couples TRBV7-8 to TRBJ1-5; tentatively, D is TRBD1 (6 bases). The sequenced CDR3 bases are TGTGCCAGCAGCTTACCAGACAGGTTCCAGGGTCAGCCC. This gives the protein CASSLPDRFQGQP. In full, the CDR3 reads CASSLPDRFQGQPQHF.